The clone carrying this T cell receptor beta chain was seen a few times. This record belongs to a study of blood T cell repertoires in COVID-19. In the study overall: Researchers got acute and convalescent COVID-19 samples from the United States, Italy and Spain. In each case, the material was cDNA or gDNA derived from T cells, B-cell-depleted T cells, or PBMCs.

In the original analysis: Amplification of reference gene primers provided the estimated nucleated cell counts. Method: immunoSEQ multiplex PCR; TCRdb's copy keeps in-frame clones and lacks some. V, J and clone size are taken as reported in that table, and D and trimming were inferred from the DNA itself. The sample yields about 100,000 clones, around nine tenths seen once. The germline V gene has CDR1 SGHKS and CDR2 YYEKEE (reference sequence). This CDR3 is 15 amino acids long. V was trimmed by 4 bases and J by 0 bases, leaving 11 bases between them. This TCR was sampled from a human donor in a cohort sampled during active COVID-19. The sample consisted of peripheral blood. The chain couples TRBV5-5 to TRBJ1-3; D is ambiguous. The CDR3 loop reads CASSETVFSGNTIYF. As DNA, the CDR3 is TGTGCCAGCAGCGAAACAGTGTTCTCTGGAAACACCATATATTTT.